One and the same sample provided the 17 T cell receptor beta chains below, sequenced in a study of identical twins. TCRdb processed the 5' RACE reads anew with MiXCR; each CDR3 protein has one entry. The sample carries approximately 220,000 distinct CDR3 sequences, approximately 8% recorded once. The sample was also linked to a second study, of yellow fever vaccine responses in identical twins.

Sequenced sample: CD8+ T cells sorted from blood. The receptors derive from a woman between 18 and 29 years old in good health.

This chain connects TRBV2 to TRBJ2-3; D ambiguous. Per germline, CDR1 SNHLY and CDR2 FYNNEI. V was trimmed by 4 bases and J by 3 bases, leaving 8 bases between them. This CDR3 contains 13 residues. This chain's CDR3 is CASSVSVTDTQYF. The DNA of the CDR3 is TGTGCCAGCAGTGTTTCGGTTACAGATACGCAGTATTTT.

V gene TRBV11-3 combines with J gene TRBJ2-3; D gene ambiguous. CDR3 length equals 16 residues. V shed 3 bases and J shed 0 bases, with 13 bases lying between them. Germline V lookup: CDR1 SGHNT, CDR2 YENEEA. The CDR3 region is CASSFFSPPSTDTQYF. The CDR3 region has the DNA TGTGCCAGCAGCTTCTTCTCCCCACCTAGCACAGATACGCAGTATTTT. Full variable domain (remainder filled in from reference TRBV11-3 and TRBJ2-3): EAGVVQSPRYKIIEKKQPVAFWCNPISGHNTLYWYLQNLGQGPELLIRYENEEAVDDSQLPKDRFSAERLKGVDSTLKIQPAELGDSAVYLCASSFFSPPSTDTQYFGPGTRLTVL.

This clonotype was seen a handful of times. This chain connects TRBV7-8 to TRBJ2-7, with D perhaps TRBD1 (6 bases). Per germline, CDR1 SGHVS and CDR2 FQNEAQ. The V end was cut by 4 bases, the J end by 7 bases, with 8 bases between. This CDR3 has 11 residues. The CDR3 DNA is TGTGCCAGCAGCTGGACAGCAGAGCAGTACTTC. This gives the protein CASSWTAEQYF.

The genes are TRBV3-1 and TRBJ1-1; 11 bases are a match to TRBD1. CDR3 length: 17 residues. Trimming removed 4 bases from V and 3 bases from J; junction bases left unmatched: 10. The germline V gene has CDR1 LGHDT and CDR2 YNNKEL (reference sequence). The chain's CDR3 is CASSPRDRGFFDTEAFF. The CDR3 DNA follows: TGTGCCAGCAGCCCCCGGGACAGGGGGTTTTTTGACACTGAAGCTTTCTTT.

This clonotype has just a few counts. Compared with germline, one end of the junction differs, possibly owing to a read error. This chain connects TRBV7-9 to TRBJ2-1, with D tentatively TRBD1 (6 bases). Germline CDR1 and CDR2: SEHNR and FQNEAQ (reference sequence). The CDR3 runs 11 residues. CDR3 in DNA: TGTGCCAGCAGCGTAGACAGGTACCAGGTCTTC. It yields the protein CASSVDRYQVF.

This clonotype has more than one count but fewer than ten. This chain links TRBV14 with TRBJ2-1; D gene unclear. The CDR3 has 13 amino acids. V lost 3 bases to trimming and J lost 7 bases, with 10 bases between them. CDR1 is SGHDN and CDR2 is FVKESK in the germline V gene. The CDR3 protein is CASSHPLFNEQFF. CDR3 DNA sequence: TGTGCCAGCAGCCACCCTCTTTTTAATGAGCAGTTCTTC.

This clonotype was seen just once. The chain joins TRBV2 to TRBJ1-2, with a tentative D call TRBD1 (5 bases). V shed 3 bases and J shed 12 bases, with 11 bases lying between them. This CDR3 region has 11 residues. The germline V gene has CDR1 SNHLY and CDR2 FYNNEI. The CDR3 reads CASSEGRIDTF. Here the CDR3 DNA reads TGTGCCAGCAGTGAGGGGCGGATAGACACCTTC.

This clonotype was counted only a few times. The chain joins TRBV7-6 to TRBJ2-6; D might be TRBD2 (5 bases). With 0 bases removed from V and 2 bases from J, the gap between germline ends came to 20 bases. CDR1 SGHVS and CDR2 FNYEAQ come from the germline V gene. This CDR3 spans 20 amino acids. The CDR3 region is CASSLALASFLSPGANVLTF. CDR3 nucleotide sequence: TGTGCCAGCAGCTTAGCCCTAGCCAGCTTTTTGTCCCCTGGGGCCAACGTCCTGACTTTC.

CDR3 DNA sequence: TGTGCCAGCAGCGGGATTCAGGGGATCAATTACAATGAGCAGTTCTTC. Its protein product is CASSGIQGINYNEQFF. The chain joins TRBV5-6 to TRBJ2-1, with a weak D call TRBD1 (6 bases). With 4 bases removed from V and 4 bases from J, the gap between germline ends came to 18 bases. Germline values: CDR1 SGHDT, CDR2 YYEEEE. The CDR3 totals 16 residues.

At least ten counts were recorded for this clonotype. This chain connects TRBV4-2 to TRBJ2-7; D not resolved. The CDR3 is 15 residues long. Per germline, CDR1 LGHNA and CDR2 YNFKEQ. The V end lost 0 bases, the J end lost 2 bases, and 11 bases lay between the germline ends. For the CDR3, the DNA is TGTGCCAGCAGCCAAGATTCTGATGAAACCTACGAGCAGTACTTC. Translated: CASSQDSDETYEQYF.

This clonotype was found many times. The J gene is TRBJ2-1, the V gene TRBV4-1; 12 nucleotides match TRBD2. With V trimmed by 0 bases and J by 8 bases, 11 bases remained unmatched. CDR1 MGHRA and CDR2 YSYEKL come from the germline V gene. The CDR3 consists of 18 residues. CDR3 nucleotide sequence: TGCGCCAGCAGCCAAGAGGCCTCAACTAGCGGGAGGATCGATGAGCAGTTCTTC. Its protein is CASSQEASTSGRIDEQFF.

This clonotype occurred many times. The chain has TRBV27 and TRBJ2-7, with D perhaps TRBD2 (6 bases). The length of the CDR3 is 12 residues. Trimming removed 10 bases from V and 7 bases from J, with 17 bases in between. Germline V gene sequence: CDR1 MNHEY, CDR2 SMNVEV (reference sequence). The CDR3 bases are TGTGCCACCAGCTTTGGGGGGAGGGAGCAGTACTTC. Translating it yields CATSFGGREQYF.

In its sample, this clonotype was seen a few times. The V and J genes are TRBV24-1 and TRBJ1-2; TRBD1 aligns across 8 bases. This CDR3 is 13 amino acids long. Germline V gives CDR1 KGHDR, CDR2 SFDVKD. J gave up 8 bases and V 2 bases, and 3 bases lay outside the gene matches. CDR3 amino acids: CATSDWTGLGYTF. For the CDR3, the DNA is TGTGCCACCAGTGATTGGACAGGGTTGGGCTACACCTTC.

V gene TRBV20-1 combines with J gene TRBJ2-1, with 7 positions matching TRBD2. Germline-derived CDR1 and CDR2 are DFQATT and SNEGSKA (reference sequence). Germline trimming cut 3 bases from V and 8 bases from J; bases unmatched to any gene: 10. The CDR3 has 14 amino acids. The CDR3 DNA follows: TGCAGTGCTAGCACCCTAGCGGTTAACGATGAGCAGTTCTTC. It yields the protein CSASTLAVNDEQFF.

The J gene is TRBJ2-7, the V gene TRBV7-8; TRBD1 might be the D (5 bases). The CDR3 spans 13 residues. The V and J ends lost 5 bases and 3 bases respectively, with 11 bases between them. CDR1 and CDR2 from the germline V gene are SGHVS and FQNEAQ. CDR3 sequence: CASSQTVGYEQYF. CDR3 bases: TGTGCCAGCAGCCAGACAGTGGGCTACGAGCAGTACTTC.

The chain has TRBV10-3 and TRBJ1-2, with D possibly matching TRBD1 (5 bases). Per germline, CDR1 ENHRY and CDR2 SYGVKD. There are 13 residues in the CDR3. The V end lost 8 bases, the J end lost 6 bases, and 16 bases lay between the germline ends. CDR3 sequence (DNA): TGTGCCATCGGCACGGGACGCCACGATGGCTACACCTTC. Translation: CAIGTGRHDGYTF.

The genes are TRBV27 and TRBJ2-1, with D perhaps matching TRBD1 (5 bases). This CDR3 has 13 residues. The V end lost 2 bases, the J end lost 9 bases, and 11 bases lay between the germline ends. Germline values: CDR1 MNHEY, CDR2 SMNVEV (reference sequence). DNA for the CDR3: TGTGCCAGCAGTTTAGGTCTGGGGCCTGAGCAGTTCTTC. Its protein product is CASSLGLGPEQFF.